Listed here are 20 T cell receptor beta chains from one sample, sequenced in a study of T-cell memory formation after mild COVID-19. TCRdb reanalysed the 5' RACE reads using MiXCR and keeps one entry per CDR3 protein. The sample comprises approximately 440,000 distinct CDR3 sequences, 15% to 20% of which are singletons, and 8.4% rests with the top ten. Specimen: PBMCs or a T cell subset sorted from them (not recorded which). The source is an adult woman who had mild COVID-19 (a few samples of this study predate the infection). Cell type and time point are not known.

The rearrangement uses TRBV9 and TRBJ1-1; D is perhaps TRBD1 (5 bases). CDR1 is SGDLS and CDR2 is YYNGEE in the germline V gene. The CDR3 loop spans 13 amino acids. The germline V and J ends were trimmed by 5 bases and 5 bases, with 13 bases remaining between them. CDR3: CASSRDRTTEAFF. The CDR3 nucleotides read TGTGCCAGCAGTAGGGACCGGACAACTGAAGCTTTCTTT.

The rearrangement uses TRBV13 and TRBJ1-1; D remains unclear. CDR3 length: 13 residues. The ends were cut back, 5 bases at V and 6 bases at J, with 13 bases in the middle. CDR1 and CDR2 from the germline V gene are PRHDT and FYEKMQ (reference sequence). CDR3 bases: TGTGCCAGCAGCCGGACCACGCACGCTGAAGCTTTCTTT. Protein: CASSRTTHAEAFF.

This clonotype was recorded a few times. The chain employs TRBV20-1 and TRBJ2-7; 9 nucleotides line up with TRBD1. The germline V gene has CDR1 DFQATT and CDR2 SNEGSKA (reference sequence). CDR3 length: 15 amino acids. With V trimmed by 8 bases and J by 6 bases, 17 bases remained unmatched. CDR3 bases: TGCAGTCCCAGCGTACAGGGGGCGGCTCTGGGCGAGCAGTACTTC. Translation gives CSPSVQGAALGEQYF.

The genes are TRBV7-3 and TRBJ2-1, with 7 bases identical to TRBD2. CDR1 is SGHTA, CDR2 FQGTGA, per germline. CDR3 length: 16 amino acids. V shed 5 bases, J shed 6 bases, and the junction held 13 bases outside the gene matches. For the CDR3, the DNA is TGTGCCAGCAGCAATGGGGTAGCGGGTGGGGGCAATGAGCAGTTCTTC. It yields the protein CASSNGVAGGGNEQFF.

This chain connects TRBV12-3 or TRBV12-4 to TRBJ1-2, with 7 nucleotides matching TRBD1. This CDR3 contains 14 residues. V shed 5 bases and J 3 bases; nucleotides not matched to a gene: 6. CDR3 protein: CASSPDRVYYGYTF. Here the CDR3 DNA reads TGTGCCAGCAGTCCTGACAGGGTGTACTATGGCTACACCTTC.

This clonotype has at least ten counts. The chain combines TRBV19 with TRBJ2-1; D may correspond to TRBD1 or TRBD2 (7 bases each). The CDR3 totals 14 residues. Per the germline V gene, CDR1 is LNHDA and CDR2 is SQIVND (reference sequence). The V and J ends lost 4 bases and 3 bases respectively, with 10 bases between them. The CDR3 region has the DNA TGTGCCAGTAGTACAGGGGGGGACTACAATGAGCAGTTCTTC. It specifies CASSTGGDYNEQFF. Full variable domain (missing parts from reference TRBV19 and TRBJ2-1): DGGITQSPKYLFRKEGQNVTLSCEQNLNHDAMYWYRQDPGQGLRLIYYSQIVNDFQKGDIAEGYSVSREKKESFPLTVTSAQKNPTAFYLCASSTGGDYNEQFFGPGTRLTVL.

The CDR3 DNA follows: TGTGCCAGCAGCTTAGCGCTTGTGTTCGGGGAGCTGTTTTTT. Encoded protein: CASSLALVFGELFF. This chain uses TRBV11-1 with TRBJ2-2; D not resolved. This CDR3 is built from 14 residues. The V and J ends lost 0 bases and 7 bases respectively, with 9 bases between them. The germline V gene has CDR1 SGHAT and CDR2 FQDESV (reference sequence).

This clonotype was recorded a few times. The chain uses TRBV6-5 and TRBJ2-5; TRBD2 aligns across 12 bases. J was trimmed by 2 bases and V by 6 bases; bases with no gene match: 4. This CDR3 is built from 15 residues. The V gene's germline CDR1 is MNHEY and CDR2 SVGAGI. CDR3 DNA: TGTGCCAGCAGCCGACTAGCGGGGGTTCAAGAGACCCAGTACTTC. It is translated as CASSRLAGVQETQYF.

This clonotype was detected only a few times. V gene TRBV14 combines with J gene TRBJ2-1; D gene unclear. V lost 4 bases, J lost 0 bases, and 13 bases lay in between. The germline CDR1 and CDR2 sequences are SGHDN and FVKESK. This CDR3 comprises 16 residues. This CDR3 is CASSPTDLSSYNEQFF. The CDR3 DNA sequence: TGTGCCAGCAGCCCGACGGATTTAAGCTCCTACAATGAGCAGTTCTTC.

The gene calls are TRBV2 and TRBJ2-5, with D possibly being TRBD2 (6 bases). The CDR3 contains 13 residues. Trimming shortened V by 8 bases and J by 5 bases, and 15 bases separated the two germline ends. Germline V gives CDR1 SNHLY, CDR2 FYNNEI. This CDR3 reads CASGLTSPETQYF. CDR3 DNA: TGTGCCAGCGGTCTTACTAGCCCTGAGACCCAGTACTTC.

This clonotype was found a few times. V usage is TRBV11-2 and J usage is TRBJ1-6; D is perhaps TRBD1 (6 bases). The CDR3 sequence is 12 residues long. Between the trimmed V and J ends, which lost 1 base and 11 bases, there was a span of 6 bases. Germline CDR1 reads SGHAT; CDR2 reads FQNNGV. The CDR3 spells CASSLGTAPLHF. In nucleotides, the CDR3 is TGTGCCAGCAGCTTAGGGACAGCACCCCTCCACTTT.

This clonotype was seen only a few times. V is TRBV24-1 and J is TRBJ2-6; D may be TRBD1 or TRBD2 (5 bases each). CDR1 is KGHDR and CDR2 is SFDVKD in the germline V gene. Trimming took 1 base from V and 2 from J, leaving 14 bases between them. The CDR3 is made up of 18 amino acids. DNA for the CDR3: TGTGCCACCAGTGATTTCGGGGAAGGGGATCCTGGGGCCAACGTCCTGACTTTC. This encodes CATSDFGEGDPGANVLTF.

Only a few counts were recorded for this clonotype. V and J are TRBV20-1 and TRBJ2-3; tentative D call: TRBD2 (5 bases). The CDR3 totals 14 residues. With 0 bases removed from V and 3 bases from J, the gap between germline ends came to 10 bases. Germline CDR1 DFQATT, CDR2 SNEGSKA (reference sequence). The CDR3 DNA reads TGCAGTGCTAGAGACCCGGACTCGACAGATACGCAGTATTTT. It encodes CSARDPDSTDTQYF.

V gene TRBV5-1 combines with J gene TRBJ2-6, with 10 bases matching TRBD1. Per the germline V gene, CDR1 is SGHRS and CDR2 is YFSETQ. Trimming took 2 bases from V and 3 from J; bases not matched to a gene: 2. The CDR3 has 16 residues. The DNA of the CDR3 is TGCGCCAGCAGCTTAGGGACAGGGGATGGGGCCAACGTCCTGACTTTC. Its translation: CASSLGTGDGANVLTF.

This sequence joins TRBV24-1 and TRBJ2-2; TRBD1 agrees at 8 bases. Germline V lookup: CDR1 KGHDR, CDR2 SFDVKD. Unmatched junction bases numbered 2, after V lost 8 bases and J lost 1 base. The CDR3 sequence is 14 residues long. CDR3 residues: CATKGQGNTGELFF. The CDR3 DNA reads TGTGCCACCAAAGGACAGGGGAACACCGGGGAGCTGTTTTTT.

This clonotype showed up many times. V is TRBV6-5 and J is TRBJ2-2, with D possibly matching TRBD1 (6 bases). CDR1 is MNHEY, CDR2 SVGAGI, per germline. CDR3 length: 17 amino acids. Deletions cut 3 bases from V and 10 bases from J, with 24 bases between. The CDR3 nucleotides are TGTGCCAGCAGTTATCTTTACAGGGTGCAGGGTGAGACGGAGCTGTTTTTT. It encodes CASSYLYRVQGETELFF.

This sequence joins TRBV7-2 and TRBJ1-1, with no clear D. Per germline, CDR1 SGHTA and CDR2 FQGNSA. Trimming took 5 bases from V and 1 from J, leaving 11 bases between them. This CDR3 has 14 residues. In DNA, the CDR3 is TGTGCCAGCAGCGTAAGGCGGGGGAACACTGAAGCTTTCTTT. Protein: CASSVRRGNTEAFF.

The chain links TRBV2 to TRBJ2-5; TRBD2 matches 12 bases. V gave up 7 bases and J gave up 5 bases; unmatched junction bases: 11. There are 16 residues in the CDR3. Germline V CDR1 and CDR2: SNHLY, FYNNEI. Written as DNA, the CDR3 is TGTGCCAGCACGAGACTAGCGGGGGTCACCGAGGAGACCCAGTACTTC. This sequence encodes CASTRLAGVTEETQYF.

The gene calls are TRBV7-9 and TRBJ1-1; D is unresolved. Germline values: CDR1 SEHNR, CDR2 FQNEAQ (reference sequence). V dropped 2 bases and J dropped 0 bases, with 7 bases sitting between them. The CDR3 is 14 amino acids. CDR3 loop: CASSLSELNTEAFF. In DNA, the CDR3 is TGTGCCAGCAGCTTATCAGAGCTGAACACTGAAGCTTTCTTT.

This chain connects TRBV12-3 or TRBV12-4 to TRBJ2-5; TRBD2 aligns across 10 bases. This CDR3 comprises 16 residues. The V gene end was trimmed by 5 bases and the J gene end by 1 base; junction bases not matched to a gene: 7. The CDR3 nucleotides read TGTGCCAGCAGTAGAGCACCTAGCGGGAGCCAAGAGACCCAGTACTTC. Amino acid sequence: CASSRAPSGSQETQYF.